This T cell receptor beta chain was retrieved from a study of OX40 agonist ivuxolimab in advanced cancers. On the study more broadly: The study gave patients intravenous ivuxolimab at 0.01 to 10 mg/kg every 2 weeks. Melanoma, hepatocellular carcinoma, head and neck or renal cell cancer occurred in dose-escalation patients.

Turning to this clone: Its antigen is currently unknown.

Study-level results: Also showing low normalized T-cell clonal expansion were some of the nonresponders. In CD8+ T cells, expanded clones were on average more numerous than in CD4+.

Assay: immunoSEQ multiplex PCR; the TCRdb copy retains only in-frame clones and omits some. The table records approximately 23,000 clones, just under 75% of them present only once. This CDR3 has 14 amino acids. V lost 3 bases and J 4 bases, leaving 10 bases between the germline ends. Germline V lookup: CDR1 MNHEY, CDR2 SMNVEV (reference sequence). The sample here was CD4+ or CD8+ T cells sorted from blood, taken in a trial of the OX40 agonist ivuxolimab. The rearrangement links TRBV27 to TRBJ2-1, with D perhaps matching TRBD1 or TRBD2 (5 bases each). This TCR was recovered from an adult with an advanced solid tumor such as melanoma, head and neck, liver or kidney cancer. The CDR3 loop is CASSLGVRYNEQFF. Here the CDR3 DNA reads TGTGCCAGCAGTTTGGGGGTAAGGTACAATGAGCAGTTCTTC.